One sample yielded the 3 T cell receptor beta chains listed below, sequenced in a study of cytomegalovirus exposure and HLA in healthy donors. It was with 60 Vbeta and 13 Jbeta primers that the PCR ran. Some clones are missing from TCRdb's copy, which holds only in-frame ones; the method was immunoSEQ multiplex PCR. This sample has 210,000 or so clones, with roughly 83% found just once. Sequences were obtained from PBMCs. Receptors were obtained from a boy aged 2-9 years in good health and CMV-seronegative.

The chain has TRBV2 and TRBJ1-2, with 11 bases identical to TRBD1. V was pared by 4 bases and J by 7 bases, with 2 bases of the junction left unmatched. The CDR3 contains 13 residues. Germline V CDR1 and CDR2: SNHLY, FYNNEI. The CDR3 is CASSGGQGGGYTF. For the CDR3, the DNA is TGTGCCAGCAGTGGGGGACAGGGGGGTGGCTACACCTTC.

The gene calls are TRBV6-5 and TRBJ2-3; TRBD2 might be the D (6 bases). This CDR3 spans 14 amino acids. Trimming removed 4 bases at V and 4 bases at J, with 12 bases between. Germline CDR1 is MNHEY and CDR2 is SVGAGI. The chain's CDR3 is CASSSRLVPDTQYF. The CDR3 DNA follows: TGTGCCAGCAGTTCCAGACTAGTACCAGATACGCAGTATTTT.

This clone was picked up a small number of times. The gene calls are TRBV7-8 and TRBJ1-5; D gene uncertain. The CDR3 length is 15 residues. V lost 2 bases and J lost 4, with 12 bases in between. CDR1 SGHVS and CDR2 FQNEAQ come from the germline V gene. The CDR3 loop is CASSLTEGTNQPQHF. The DNA for the CDR3 is TGTGCCAGCAGCTTAACAGAGGGCACGAATCAGCCCCAGCATTTT.